The text below deals with one T cell receptor beta chain. This receptor's antigen is unknown. The record has no base qualities; no much larger clone is one base away. TRB sequencing used genomic DNA with the immunoSEQ assay at survey resolution or the hsTCRB kit. In the paper's pipeline: The immunoSEQ software was used for initial read processing, and the LymphoSeq R package was used for repertoire analyses. For each TRB dataset, clonality was calculated as 1 minus normalized Shannon entropy, and the Gini coefficient was computed as well. To infer phenotypes in unsorted samples, TRB sequences from sorted subsets of the recipient or donor were mapped onto the unsorted samples of the same recipient. The table comes from immuneACCESS by way of TCRdb, which keeps in-frame sequences with V and J called. Part of the clones is missing from these tables; in studies checked, under half for an unresolved V gene and the rest for unknown reasons. The V and J calls and clone size were taken over from that table, and D and trimming were inferred from the DNA. A total of approximately 39,000 clones appear in this sample, around 80% of them only once. The ten largest clones take up roughly 8.1% of the sample.

This sample stems from a study of T cells after posttransplantation cyclophosphamide (dated by TCRdb to the mid-2010s). About the investigation overall: Using TRB sequencing, the study followed how the T cell repertoire rebuilt after myeloablative bone marrow transplantation with posttransplantation cyclophosphamide given as GVHD prophylaxis. Samples from 35 PTCy-treated patients, along with samples from some 16 of their related bone marrow donors, underwent antigen receptor sequencing. Blood from all 34 PTCy patients who had 1-year posttransplant specimens underwent TRB sequencing. TRB sequencing was also done on up to about 3 additional blood samples from 2 to 5.2 years after transplant in 3 patients, and on pretransplant blood from several patients. Because TRA and TRB clonality correlated tightly in 8 to 10 samples, the subsequent TCR analyses were limited to TRB only. Public TRB sequences were checked against a database of over 3,500 sequences associated with responses to pathogens, tumor antigens, self-antigens and alloantigens. Points the paper makes about the study in general: Across under 50 patients, recipient CMV seropositivity and CMV reactivation were highly associated with TRB clonality; PTCy diversity was similar to CNI/methotrexate controls. Donor-recipient similarity was low at 1-2 months but rose over the first year, and later blood repertoires were often dominated by donor CD8+ memory clones. The TRB repertoires of T cells infiltrating skin or the GI tract showed only limited overlap with the TRB repertoires found in blood.

Sample treatment or condition, as interpreted from the label and publication: high-dose cyclophosphamide on days +3 and +4 as single-agent GVHD prophylaxis. PTCy patients received busulfan and fludarabine conditioning, a related or unrelated marrow graft, and cyclophosphamide on days +3 and +4. PTCy-treated patients came from a prospective multi-institutional clinical trial. Peripheral blood and bone marrow mononuclear cells were isolated by Ficoll-Hypaque density centrifugation and were cryopreserved. CD4+ and CD8+ T cells, including naive and memory subsets, were sorted by FACS on a FACSAria II. The material was CD4+ T cells sorted from blood, obtained roughly 2,000 days after a stem cell transplant with posttransplant cyclophosphamide. This receptor was taken from a female patient in her 40s who received an allogeneic stem cell transplant from a related donor, was CMV-positive, and had no GVHD. Following transplantation, T cells from the graft donor may be among those present.

The CDR3 corresponds to CASSSGLEHEQFF. The nucleotide sequence is given as TGTGCCAGCAGCTCGGGACTAGAGCATGAGCAGTTCTTC. The chain couples TRBV7-6 to TRBJ2-1, with 8 bases aligning to TRBD2. The CDR3 holds 13 amino acids from the cysteine to the phenylalanine. Of all the DNA, just the CDR3 is kept, 39 bases in frame from base 1. As encoded in the germline V gene, CDR1 is SGHVS while CDR2 is FNYEAQ. V and J are trimmed by 4 bases and 8 bases, and the gene matches miss 4 bases of the junction.